This TCR beta chain was recorded in a study of cytomegalovirus exposure and HLA in healthy donors. V lost 0 bases and J lost 7, with 10 bases in between. The CDR3 consists of 13 residues. CDR1 LGHNA and CDR2 YNFKEQ come from the germline V gene. The donors comprised healthy bone marrow donors. Vbeta (60) and Jbeta (13) primers were used in the PCR. The method was immunoSEQ multiplex PCR; TCRdb's version includes in-frame clones alone and lacks a portion of them. This table has under 110,000 clones, around four fifths appearing once. This sequence originates from a man aged 45 to 65 in good health and CMV-seronegative. J is TRBJ2-7 and V is TRBV4-2; D is undetermined. Sequenced input: PBMCs. Written as DNA, the CDR3 is TGTGCCAGCAGCCAAGACGGAGTAAGGGAGCAGTACTTC. Translated: CASSQDGVREQYF.